This T cell receptor (beta chain) was retrieved from a study of cytomegalovirus exposure and HLA in healthy donors. Study results and limitations: The study labeled 170 or so TCR beta chains cytomegalovirus-associated. In a later analysis, V- and J-gene trimming of beta chains associated with a DCLRE1C missense variant, replicated independently.

The CDR3 totals 15 residues. V dropped 1 base and J dropped 3; count of bases not matched to a gene: 0. Germline CDR1 reads SGHRS; CDR2 reads YFSETQ. Turning to this clone: As yet, its antigen is unknown.

Use of 60 Vbeta and 13 Jbeta primers characterized the PCR. Sequencing used immunoSEQ multiplex PCR; TCRdb keeps in-frame clones, though not all of them. The profile shows 63,000 or so clones, approximately 80% of them singletons. The chain combines TRBV5-1 with TRBJ2-3, with 12 bases identical to TRBD2. Sequencing was performed on PBMCs. The receptor's source is a young woman in good health and CMV-seronegative. CDR3 sequence reads: CASSLLAGGTDTQYF. In DNA, the CDR3 is TGCGCCAGCAGCTTGCTAGCGGGGGGGACAGATACGCAGTATTTT.